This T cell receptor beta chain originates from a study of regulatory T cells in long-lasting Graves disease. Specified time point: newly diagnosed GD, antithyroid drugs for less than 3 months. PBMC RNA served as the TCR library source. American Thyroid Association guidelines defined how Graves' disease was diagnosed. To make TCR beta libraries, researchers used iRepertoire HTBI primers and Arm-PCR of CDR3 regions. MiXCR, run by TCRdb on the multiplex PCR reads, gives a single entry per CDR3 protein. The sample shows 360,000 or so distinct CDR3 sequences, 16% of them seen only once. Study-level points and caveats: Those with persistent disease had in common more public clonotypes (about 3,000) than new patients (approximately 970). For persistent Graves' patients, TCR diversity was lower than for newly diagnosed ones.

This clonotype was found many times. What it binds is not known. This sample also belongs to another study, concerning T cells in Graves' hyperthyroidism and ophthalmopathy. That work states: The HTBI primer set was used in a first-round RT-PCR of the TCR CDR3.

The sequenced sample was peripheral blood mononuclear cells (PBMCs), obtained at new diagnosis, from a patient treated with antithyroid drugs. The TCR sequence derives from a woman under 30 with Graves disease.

This CDR3 reads CASSSQQGDGYTF. The CDR3 bases are TGTGCCAGTAGTTCCCAACAGGGGGATGGCTACACCTTC. The V call is TRBV19, the J call TRBJ1-2; 8 positions agree with TRBD1. This CDR3 region has 13 residues. With V trimmed by 5 bases and J by 6 bases, 5 bases remained unmatched. Germline CDR1 and CDR2: LNHDA and SQIVND (reference sequence).